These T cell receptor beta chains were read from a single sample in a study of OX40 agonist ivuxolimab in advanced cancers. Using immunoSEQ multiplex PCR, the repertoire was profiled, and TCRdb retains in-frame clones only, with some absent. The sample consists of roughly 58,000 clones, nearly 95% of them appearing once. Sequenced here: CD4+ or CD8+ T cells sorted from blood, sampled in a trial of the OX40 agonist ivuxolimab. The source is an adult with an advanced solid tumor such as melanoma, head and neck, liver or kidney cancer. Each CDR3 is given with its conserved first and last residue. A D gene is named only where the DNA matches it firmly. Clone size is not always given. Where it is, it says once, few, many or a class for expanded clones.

cdr3_aa: CASSFGTEFQPQHF
v_call: TRBV7-2
clone_size: NA
j_call: TRBJ1-5
d_call: TRBD1

cdr3_aa: CASSSQGRTYEQYF
v_call: TRBV13
clone_size: NA
j_call: TRBJ2-7
d_call: TRBD1

cdr3_aa: CATSRTGMNTEAFF
v_call: TRBV15
clone_size: NA
j_call: TRBJ1-1
d_call: NA

cdr3_aa: CASSYSGLAGFEQYF
v_call: TRBV6-5
clone_size: NA
j_call: TRBJ2-7
d_call: TRBD2

cdr3_aa: CAWSVRSLSEQYF
v_call: TRBV30
clone_size: NA
j_call: TRBJ2-7
d_call: NA

cdr3_aa: CASSLGGIHPNTEAFF
v_call: TRBV7-2
clone_size: NA
j_call: TRBJ1-1
d_call: NA

cdr3_aa: CASSYGAGSNQPQHF
v_call: TRBV5-6
clone_size: NA
j_call: TRBJ1-5
d_call: NA

cdr3_aa: CSVLGTDGTGELFF
v_call: TRBV29-1
clone_size: NA
j_call: TRBJ2-2
d_call: NA

cdr3_aa: CASILTPGPKNIQYF
v_call: TRBV6-6
clone_size: NA
j_call: TRBJ2-4
d_call: NA

cdr3_aa: CASSPGDGYTF
v_call: TRBV18
clone_size: NA
j_call: TRBJ1-2
d_call: NA

cdr3_aa: CASLTQGDYNEQFF
v_call: TRBV9
clone_size: NA
j_call: TRBJ2-1
d_call: NA

cdr3_aa: CASSSWDFTGELFF
v_call: TRBV9
clone_size: NA
j_call: TRBJ2-2
d_call: NA

cdr3_aa: CASSGTSGSSYEQYF
v_call: TRBV9
clone_size: once
j_call: TRBJ2-7
d_call: TRBD2

cdr3_aa: CASSFLPEGRGNEQFF
v_call: TRBV7-8
clone_size: NA
j_call: TRBJ2-1
d_call: NA

cdr3_aa: CASSLGAGPSSYNEQFF
v_call: TRBV7-8
clone_size: once
j_call: TRBJ2-1
d_call: NA

cdr3_aa: CASSSGTVNTEAFF
v_call: TRBV7-9
clone_size: NA
j_call: TRBJ1-1
d_call: TRBD1

cdr3_aa: CASSFRTGYEQYF
v_call: TRBV27
clone_size: once
j_call: TRBJ2-7
d_call: NA

cdr3_aa: CASSPWADNEQFF
v_call: TRBV28
clone_size: once
j_call: TRBJ2-1
d_call: NA

cdr3_aa: CASSVGGARTEAFF
v_call: TRBV9
clone_size: NA
j_call: TRBJ1-1
d_call: NA

cdr3_aa: CASSLRPGSGPTNEKLFF
v_call: TRBV5-1
clone_size: NA
j_call: TRBJ1-4
d_call: NA

cdr3_aa: CASSLGSDTQYF
v_call: TRBV28
clone_size: NA
j_call: TRBJ2-3
d_call: NA

cdr3_aa: CASSLRTGELFF
v_call: TRBV18
clone_size: NA
j_call: TRBJ2-2
d_call: NA

cdr3_aa: CASSQVDSPAYEQYF
v_call: TRBV4-3
clone_size: NA
j_call: TRBJ2-7
d_call: NA